This T cell receptor (beta chain) came from a study of blood T cell repertoires in COVID-19. Study background: T cells, B-cell-depleted T cells, or PBMCs supplied cDNA or gDNA.

Authors' methods: Estimation of nucleated cell counts was performed using reference gene primer amplification. The repertoire was sequenced with immunoSEQ multiplex PCR; TCRdb's copy has only in-frame clones and lacks some. V, J and clone size are those of that table, while D and trimming were read from the DNA. The sample lists 110,000 to 150,000 clones; over 75% were seen once. With 6 bases removed from V and 3 bases from J, the gap between germline ends came to 9 bases. The CDR3 runs to 13 residues. Sequenced: peripheral blood. The clonotype comes from a man between 65 and 85 years old with acute or convalescent COVID-19. The chain recombines TRBV12-3 or TRBV12-4 with TRBJ2-4; D is ambiguous. This CDR3 is CASSPPVKNIQYF. The CDR3 nucleotides read TGTGCCAGCAGCCCCCCAGTCAAAAACATTCAGTACTTC.